These 29 T cell receptor beta chains came from one sample sequenced in a study of T-cell reconstitution after alpha-beta-depleted transplantation in children. Unique molecular identifiers were incorporated when the TCRbeta library was constructed. TCRdb re-called the PCR reads through MiXCR, storing one row per CDR3 protein. Here the sample spans about a million distinct CDR3 sequences, about 31% being singletons. This specimen was PBMCs, mostly from graft donor cells, taken 360 days after TCRalphabeta/CD19-depleted stem cell transplant. The receptors were sampled from a boy in the first two years of life who had a stem cell transplant for SCID, so the T cells may come from the graft donor.

This clonotype was counted between two and nine times. V is TRBV7-7 and J is TRBJ2-1, with 8 bases identical to TRBD2. V dropped 11 bases and J dropped 8; count of bases not matched to a gene: 17. This CDR3 is built from 15 residues. From germline, CDR1 is SSHAT and CDR2 FNYEAQ (reference sequence). CDR3 in amino acids: CAVRHASGGFDEQFF. The CDR3 nucleotides are TGTGCCGTCCGTCACGCCAGCGGGGGTTTCGATGAGCAGTTCTTC.

In its sample, this clonotype was seen a few times. The chain employs TRBV5-1 and TRBJ1-5, with TRBD1 as a possible D gene (6 bases). Germline CDR1 SGHRS, CDR2 YFSETQ. The CDR3 loop spans 15 amino acids. V was trimmed by 2 bases and J by 5 bases, leaving 14 bases between them. The CDR3 reads CASSFLPGEDQPQHF. The DNA of the CDR3 is TGCGCCAGCAGCTTCCTCCCAGGGGAGGATCAGCCCCAGCATTTT.

The gene calls are TRBV20-1 and TRBJ2-2; D is uncertain. The germline V gene encodes CDR1 DFQATT and CDR2 SNEGSKA (reference sequence). CDR3 size: 16 residues. V was trimmed by 5 bases and J by 1 base, leaving 17 bases between them. The CDR3 sequence: CSAPLARSGNTGELFF. For the CDR3, the DNA is TGCAGTGCTCCCCTTGCGCGGTCCGGGAACACCGGGGAGCTGTTTTTT.

This clonotype was seen a handful of times. The V gene is TRBV7-9, the J gene TRBJ2-4, with D unclear. V dropped 5 bases and J dropped 9 bases, with 17 bases sitting between them. The CDR3 runs 14 residues. The germline V gene encodes CDR1 SEHNR and CDR2 FQNEAQ (reference sequence). In DNA form, the CDR3 reads TGTGCCAGCAGCACTACCCTCACGAGTGGCATTCAGTACTTC. Its translation is CASSTTLTSGIQYF.

This clonotype was recorded many times. For the CDR3, the DNA is TGTGCCACCAAGGGACAGGCTAGCTACAATGAGCAGTTCTTC. This codes for CATKGQASYNEQFF. The chain links TRBV6-1 to TRBJ2-1; 8 bases match TRBD1. The germline V gene encodes CDR1 MNHNS and CDR2 SASEGT. The CDR3 sequence is 14 residues long. Trimming cost V 10 bases and J 3 bases; bases outside gene matches: 8.

This clonotype turned up a few times. The chain recombines TRBV9 with TRBJ1-2, with D perhaps matching TRBD1 (5 bases). Germline assignment: CDR1 SGDLS and CDR2 YYNGEE. This CDR3 has 15 residues. Trimming cost V 4 bases and J 6 bases, with 19 bases left between them. In DNA form, the CDR3 reads TGTGCCAGCAGCCCCGTCGGGACGAAAGGGGATGGCTACACCTTC. Translation: CASSPVGTKGDGYTF.

DNA of the CDR3: TGCGCCAGCAGCTTGCCAGGGGGCTTCGGAGAGACCCAGTACTTC. Protein product: CASSLPGGFGETQYF. The V gene is TRBV5-1, the J gene TRBJ2-5; 8 bases are shared with TRBD1. V was clipped by 1 base and J by 4 bases; unmatched bases: 6. Germline V gene lookup returns CDR1 SGHRS and CDR2 YFSETQ. The length of the CDR3 is 15 residues. Using reference TRBV5-1 and TRBJ2-5 for the parts outside the CDR3, the full variable domain is KAGVTQTPRYLIKTRGQQVTLSCSPISGHRSVSWYQQTPGQGLQFLFEYFSETQRNKGNFPGRFSGRQFSNSRSEMNVSTLELGDSALYLCASSLPGGFGETQYFGPGTRLLVL.

This clonotype was recorded a few times. V is TRBV12-3 or TRBV12-4 and J is TRBJ1-5, with unresolved D. This CDR3 is 14 amino acids long. V was clipped by 6 bases and J by 4 bases, with 13 bases between them. The CDR3 coding sequence is TGTGCCAGCAGCCCACGCCGAGGGAATCAGCCCCAGCATTTT. It is translated as CASSPRRGNQPQHF.

This clonotype occurred a few times. The chain combines TRBV10-3 with TRBJ2-6; TRBD2 is a possible D gene (5 bases). This CDR3 spans 14 amino acids. CDR1 and CDR2 from the germline V gene are ENHRY and SYGVKD. Trimming cost V 10 bases and J 1 base, with 11 bases left between them. The CDR3 DNA follows: TGTGCCACCGGACTGTTATCTGGGGCCAACGTCCTGACTTTC. It translates to CATGLLSGANVLTF.

V usage is TRBV25-1 and J usage is TRBJ2-1; 8 positions agree with TRBD1. V shed 5 bases and J 6 bases; nucleotides not matched to a gene: 6. The CDR3 sequence is 14 residues long. The V gene's germline CDR1 is MGHDK and CDR2 SYGVNS. CDR3 sequence: CASSFRDRINEQFF. For the CDR3, the DNA is TGTGCCAGCAGTTTCCGGGACAGGATCAATGAGCAGTTCTTC.

This clonotype was observed a few times. CDR3 in DNA: TGTGCCAGCTCACCATCTCGGGACAATGAGCAGTTCTTC. Its protein is CASSPSRDNEQFF. The chain uses TRBV18 and TRBJ2-1, with D unclear. V was pared by 2 bases and J by 5 bases, with 7 bases between. The germline V gene has CDR1 KGHSH and CDR2 LQKENI. The CDR3 is 13 amino acids.

This clonotype was seen many times. The gene calls are TRBV20-1 and TRBJ2-3; TRBD2 matches 12 bases. Germline V gene lookup returns CDR1 DFQATT and CDR2 SNEGSKA (reference sequence). The ends lost 7 bases at V and 0 bases at J; junction bases unmatched: 14. The CDR3 has 18 amino acids. CDR3 protein: CSENVGLAGLTSTDTQYF. The CDR3 bases are TGCAGTGAGAACGTCGGACTAGCGGGGCTTACTAGCACAGATACGCAGTATTTT.

The CDR3 region has the DNA TGTGCCACCTCGGGACAGGGGTTCTACGAGCAGTACTTC. It yields the protein CATSGQGFYEQYF. This chain links TRBV25-1 with TRBJ2-7; TRBD1 aligns across 10 bases. Germline CDR1 is MGHDK and CDR2 is SYGVNS. The CDR3 is 13 amino acids. With V trimmed by 10 bases and J by 3 bases, 6 bases remained unmatched.

This clonotype has a handful of counts. This chain joins TRBV6-2 or TRBV6-3 and TRBJ1-1; no definite D call. The CDR3 has 12 amino acids. Germline V gene sequence: CDR1 MNHEY, CDR2 SVGEGT. V lost 6 bases and J lost 0, with 5 bases in between. The DNA for the CDR3 is TGTGCCAGCAGGAGGATGAACACTGAAGCTTTCTTT. The encoded protein is CASRRMNTEAFF.

This chain connects TRBV4-1 to TRBJ2-7; D is tentatively TRBD1 or TRBD2 (6 bases each). There are 16 residues in the CDR3. The germline CDR1 and CDR2 sequences are MGHRA and YSYEKL. V was clipped by 4 bases and J by 3 bases, with 19 bases between them. In DNA form, the CDR3 reads TGCGCCAGCAGCCCTATGTTGACAGGAGGGCGCTACGAGCAGTACTTC. It translates to CASSPMLTGGRYEQYF.

A few counts support this clonotype. The J gene is TRBJ2-1, the V gene TRBV9; D may be TRBD1 or TRBD2 (6 bases each). Germline lookup yields CDR1 SGDLS and CDR2 YYNGEE. This CDR3 region has 17 residues. The V end lost 3 bases, the J end lost 4 bases, and 20 bases lay between the germline ends. The CDR3 here is CASSGEWGASGYNEQFF. As DNA, the CDR3 is TGTGCCAGCAGCGGAGAATGGGGGGCGTCGGGGTACAATGAGCAGTTCTTC. Using reference TRBV9 and TRBJ2-1 for the parts outside the CDR3, the full variable domain is DSGVTQTPKHLITATGQRVTLRCSPRSGDLSVYWYQQSLDQGLQFLIQYYNGEERAKGNILERFSAQQFPDLHSELNLSSLELGDSALYFCASSGEWGASGYNEQFFGPGTRLTVL.

The DNA for the CDR3 is TGTGCCAGCAGTCCCTCCCCGAATTACGAGCAGTACTTC. Its translation: CASSPSPNYEQYF. J is TRBJ2-7 and V is TRBV28; no definite D call. This CDR3 has 13 amino acids. V was clipped by 5 bases and J by 4 bases, with 12 bases between them. From germline, CDR1 is MDHEN and CDR2 SYDVKM. Full variable domain (rest looked up from reference TRBV28 and TRBJ2-7): DVKVTQSSRYLVKRTGEKVFLECVQDMDHENMFWYRQDPGLGLRLIYFSYDVKMKEKGDIPEGYSVSREKKERFSLILESASTNQTSMYLCASSPSPNYEQYFGPGTRLTVT.

This chain uses TRBV9 with TRBJ2-5; D perhaps matches TRBD2 (6 bases). The germline gives CDR1 SGDLS, CDR2 YYNGEE. There are 14 residues in the CDR3. Trimming removed 3 bases at V and 1 base at J, with 10 bases between. Here the CDR3 DNA reads TGTGCCAGCAGCGCCGGGACTCGCCAAGAGACCCAGTACTTC. Amino acid sequence: CASSAGTRQETQYF.

In this sample, this clonotype turned up a few times. The chain links TRBV12-3 or TRBV12-4 to TRBJ1-2, with D possibly matching TRBD1 (5 bases). The CDR3 is 14 amino acids. Trimming removed 6 bases from V and 8 bases from J, with 19 bases in between. The CDR3 coding sequence is TGTGCCAGCAGGGCGGGACCGCCGATTTTGGGCTACACCTTC. Residues: CASRAGPPILGYTF.

This clonotype has more than one count but fewer than ten. CDR3 region: CASGRGGPGANVLTF. DNA of the CDR3: TGTGCTAGTGGACGGGGGGGGCCTGGGGCCAACGTCCTGACTTTC. This sequence joins TRBV12-5 and TRBJ2-6, with 8 bases aligning to TRBD2. Germline trimming cut 6 bases from V and 2 bases from J; bases unmatched to any gene: 3. Germline V lookup: CDR1 LGHNT, CDR2 FRNRAP. The CDR3 sequence is 15 residues long.

This sequence joins TRBV28 and TRBJ2-7; D remains ambiguous. There are 14 residues in the CDR3. Trimming stripped 7 bases from V and 2 bases from J, with 15 bases between. Germline loops: CDR1 MDHEN, CDR2 SYDVKM. The CDR3 is CASTVAHGTYEQYF. DNA of the CDR3: TGTGCCAGCACAGTGGCCCATGGGACCTACGAGCAGTACTTC.

This clonotype was seen a few times. This sequence joins TRBV7-9 and TRBJ2-5, with TRBD2 identical over 8 bases. CDR1 and CDR2 from the germline V gene are SEHNR and FQNEAQ (reference sequence). Unmatched junction bases numbered 16, after V lost 6 bases and J lost 4 bases. This CDR3 is built from 17 residues. DNA for the CDR3: TGTGCCAGCAGTACCGACCTAGCGGGCCTAGGACGAGAGACCCAGTACTTC. Residues: CASSTDLAGLGRETQYF.

J is TRBJ1-5 and V is TRBV12-3 or TRBV12-4, with no clear D. The CDR3 consists of 16 residues. Trimming left V 6 bases short and J 2 bases short, with 17 bases between. The CDR3 region is CASRTTGPTGNQPQHF. The CDR3 DNA sequence: TGTGCCAGCAGGACAACCGGGCCTACGGGCAATCAGCCCCAGCATTTT.

This clonotype was detected ten times or more. The chain joins TRBV6-5 to TRBJ1-1; weak D call: TRBD1 (5 bases). V was shortened by 6 bases and J by 0 bases, with 14 bases between the two germline ends. Germline V gene data show CDR1 as MNHEY and CDR2 as SVGAGI. The CDR3 runs to 15 residues. CDR3 protein: CASRPGPIMNTEAFF. CDR3 sequence (DNA): TGTGCCAGCAGGCCGGGGCCGATTATGAACACTGAAGCTTTCTTT.

This clonotype showed up just a few times. The rearrangement joins TRBV2 to TRBJ2-1; tentative D call: TRBD2 (5 bases). This CDR3 spans 17 amino acids. The ends were cut back, 4 bases at V and 4 bases at J, with 20 bases in the middle. Germline V gene lookup returns CDR1 SNHLY and CDR2 FYNNEI. CDR3 loop: CASSGLRDTYLYNEQFF. The CDR3 nucleotides read TGTGCCAGCAGTGGTCTTCGGGATACCTATCTTTACAATGAGCAGTTCTTC.

This clonotype occurred a few times. The rearrangement uses TRBV25-1 and TRBJ2-1, with 9 bases fitting TRBD1. CDR1 and CDR2 from the germline V gene are MGHDK and SYGVNS. Unmatched junction bases numbered 7, after V lost 2 bases and J lost 2 bases. CDR3 length: 17 amino acids. The CDR3 here is CASSETWDRVAYNEQFF. The CDR3 DNA is TGTGCCAGCAGTGAAACGTGGGACAGGGTGGCCTACAATGAGCAGTTCTTC.

The rearrangement joins TRBV13 to TRBJ2-1; 8 bases are shared with TRBD2. Unmatched junction bases numbered 13, after V lost 5 bases and J lost 7 bases. The CDR3 runs to 16 residues. Germline lookup yields CDR1 PRHDT and CDR2 FYEKMQ (reference sequence). CDR3 in DNA: TGTGCCAGCAGCCCCGACCACGGGGGGGCACGAAATGAGCAGTTCTTC. Encoded protein: CASSPDHGGARNEQFF.

The chain recombines TRBV10-1 with TRBJ2-1; the match to TRBD1 covers 7 bases. J lost 0 bases, V lost 2 bases, and 1 base had no gene match. The CDR3 runs 15 residues. Germline V gene lookup returns CDR1 WNHNN and CDR2 SYGVQD (reference sequence). The CDR3 nucleotides are TGCGCCAGCAGTGAGCACAGGGGCTCCTACAATGAGCAGTTCTTC. This sequence encodes CASSEHRGSYNEQFF.

This clonotype came up many times. The chain has TRBV7-9 and TRBJ1-1; D is uncertain. Trimming took off 5 bases at V and 1 base at J, with 5 bases between the two ends. The CDR3 covers 12 residues. Germline lookup yields CDR1 SEHNR and CDR2 FQNEAQ (reference sequence). The CDR3 protein is CASSRTNTEAFF. CDR3 nucleotide sequence: TGTGCCAGCAGCCGGACGAACACTGAAGCTTTCTTT.